This is a list of T cell receptor beta chains from one sample in a study of response to subunit inactivated influenza vaccine. TCRdb redid the calling of the RT-PCR reads with MiXCR, one entry per CDR3 protein. The table includes hundreds of thousands of distinct CDR3 sequences, approximately 7.7% detected once. Specimen: PBMCs from blood, collected roughly 24 months after vaccination. The source is a man aged 45 to 70 who received an inactivated influenza vaccine. Each CDR3 is given with its conserved first and last residue. A D gene is named only where the DNA matches it firmly. Expanded clones get a size class; other rows say once, few or many, or leave the size out.

>TRBJ2-3|TRBV2|-|TRBD2
CASSARRSSGGAVTQYF
TGTGCCAGCAGTGCCCGTCGGTCTAGCGGGGGGGCCGTTACGCAGTATTTT
>TRBJ2-2|TRBV28|many|TRBD1
CASSPGTGNTGELFF
TGTGCCAGCAGTCCCGGGACAGGGAACACCGGGGAGCTGTTTTTT
>TRBJ2-3|TRBV11-2|-|TRBD1
CASSLSGGVMGSDTQYF
TGTGCCAGCAGCTTATCAGGGGGCGTAATGGGCTCAGATACGCAGTATTTT
>TRBJ2-7|TRBV27|few|-
CASSLSPRAYEQYF
TGTGCCAGCAGTTTATCCCCCAGGGCCTACGAGCAGTACTTC
>TRBJ1-4|TRBV5-1|many|TRBD1
CASSLRQGTTNEKLFF
TGCGCCAGCAGCCTTCGACAGGGAACAACTAATGAAAAACTGTTTTTT
>TRBJ1-1|TRBV4-3|few|TRBD1
CASSSQTGGGTEAFF
TGCGCCAGCAGCTCCCAGACAGGGGGCGGCACTGAAGCTTTCTTT
>TRBJ2-1|TRBV20-1|few|-
CSARGTSPHPEQFF
TGCAGTGCTAGAGGTACTTCTCCCCACCCTGAGCAGTTCTTC
>TRBJ2-3|TRBV25-1|many|TRBD2
CASSEGGGGLETDTQYF
TGTGCCAGCAGTGAGGGTGGCGGGGGACTGGAGACAGATACGCAGTATTTT
>TRBJ1-4|TRBV5-1|-|-
CASSAGRTNEKLFF
TGCGCCAGCAGCGCTGGACGGACGAATGAAAAACTGTTTTTT
>TRBJ1-1|TRBV29-1|many|-
CSVGGALPTEAFF
TGCAGCGTGGGGGGGGCCCTTCCCACTGAAGCTTTCTTT
>TRBJ2-7|TRBV10-3|few|TRBD1
CAISEGTGYEQYF
TGTGCCATCAGTGAAGGGACAGGCTACGAGCAGTACTTC
>TRBJ2-7|TRBV5-5|few|-
CASSFGPDRRSYEQYF
TGTGCCAGCAGCTTCGGCCCGGACAGACGGTCCTACGAGCAGTACTTC
>TRBJ2-7|TRBV6-1|-|-
CASIRTAGSYEQYF
TGTGCCAGCATCCGCACCGCTGGTTCCTACGAGCAGTACTTC